The rows below give T cell receptor beta chains drawn from one sample of a study of T cells in Graves' hyperthyroidism and ophthalmopathy. Each CDR3 protein gets one entry after TCRdb re-called the multiplex PCR reads with MiXCR. Here the sample spans about 770,000 distinct CDR3 sequences, roughly a sixth being singletons. Input material: blood. All receptors derive from a woman aged 45-65 years with Graves' hyperthyroidism that later progressed to Graves' ophthalmopathy. Both conserved end residues are part of each CDR3. The D gene is left open where the match is weak. Clone size is shown for a subset of rows, as once, few, many or a class of expanded clone.

TRBD2 few TRBJ2-1 TRBV19 TGTGCCAGTAGTACTCAGCGGGGGGGACGTGAGCAGTTCTTC CASSTQRGGREQFF
NA NA TRBJ2-2 TRBV29-1 TGCAGCGTTGTGTACAGCTCGACCGGGGAGCTGTTTTTT CSVVYSSTGELFF
TRBD1 many TRBJ1-1 TRBV10-3 TGTGCCATCAGGACAGGGGGGGACACTGAAGCTTTCTTT CAIRTGGDTEAFF
TRBD1 many TRBJ1-1 TRBV5-1 TGCGCCAGCCTGGGACAGGGGGGCCCTGAAGCTTTCTTT CASLGQGGPEAFF
TRBD2 many TRBJ2-2 TRBV3-1 TGTGCCAGCAGCCCCACTAGCGGGGCCGATCCCCCGAACACCGGGGAGCTGTTTTTT CASSPTSGADPPNTGELFF
NA few TRBJ1-2 TRBV2 TGTGCCAGCAGTCCGGGTTTGGATGGCTACACCTTC CASSPGLDGYTF
NA NA TRBJ2-1 TRBV20-1 TGCAGTGCGATTGACCGGGACCCCCACCCTGATGAGCAGTTCTTC CSAIDRDPHPDEQFF
NA NA TRBJ2-2 TRBV13 TGTGCCAGCAGCTTAGGCCCATCGAACACCGGGGAGCTGTTTTTT CASSLGPSNTGELFF
NA NA TRBJ2-1 TRBV12-3/TRBV12-4 TGTGCCAGCAGTTTTGGAGGGGTCGGACAGTCGGGCAATGAGCAGTTCTTC CASSFGGVGQSGNEQFF
TRBD1 NA TRBJ1-1 TRBV4-1 TGCGCCAGCAGTCGAAACCAGGGGGATGAGAACACTGAAGCTTTCTTT CASSRNQGDENTEAFF
NA few TRBJ2-5 TRBV5-5 TGTGCCAGCAGCTCGACCCGGGGCCAAGAGACCCAGTACTTC CASSSTRGQETQYF
NA few TRBJ2-1 TRBV20-1 TGCAGTGCTAGTGCGGGGGCTACCTACAATGAGCAGTTCTTC CSASAGATYNEQFF
NA few TRBJ2-7 TRBV7-9 TGTGCCAGCAGACCAACGATGGGGCAGGAGATCTCCTACGAGCAGTACTTC CASRPTMGQEISYEQYF
NA many TRBJ1-1 TRBV12-3/TRBV12-4 TGTGCCAGCAGTTTAGTAGGGGCTGAGACTGAAGCTTTCTTT CASSLVGAETEAFF
NA NA TRBJ1-1 TRBV6-1 TGTGCCAGCAGATCTCCCCCAGGGATAATGAACACTGAAGCTTTCTTT CASRSPPGIMNTEAFF
NA NA TRBJ1-1 TRBV19 TGTGCCAGTAGTATAGCCGGGACTCGCACTGAAGCTTTCTTT CASSIAGTRTEAFF
NA NA TRBJ1-6 TRBV5-1 TGCGCCAGCAGCTTGGGGCGTCAGGGTAAATCGGCCCTCCACTTT CASSLGRQGKSALHF
NA NA TRBJ2-2 TRBV9 TGTGCCAGCAGCGTAGCCGGGACAAGGTTGACCGGGGAGCTGTTTTTT CASSVAGTRLTGELFF
NA few TRBJ2-1 TRBV5-1 TGCGCCAGCAGCTCCGTCTACAATGAGCAGTTCTTC CASSSVYNEQFF
NA few TRBJ1-5 TRBV12-3/TRBV12-4 TGTGCCAGCACCCAGACCCGGGGGGGGAATCAGCCCCAGCATTTT CASTQTRGGNQPQHF
TRBD1 NA TRBJ1-5 TRBV27 TGTGCCAGCAGTCCATGGACAGGGGCCAATTATCAGCCCCAGCATTTT CASSPWTGANYQPQHF
NA NA TRBJ1-1 TRBV6-4 TGTGCCAGCAGTTACCCACGGGGCTATGACACTGAAGCTTTCTTT CASSYPRGYDTEAFF
TRBD1 many TRBJ2-3 TRBV20-1 TGCAGTGCCACCCTCGGGCCAGGGGGCCACACAGATACGCAGTATTTT CSATLGPGGHTDTQYF
TRBD1 NA TRBJ1-2 TRBV7-2 TGTGCCAGCAGCCCGGGACAGGGGGCAATTGGCTACACCTTC CASSPGQGAIGYTF
NA many TRBJ2-2 TRBV5-1 TGCGCCAGCAGCTTTCTGGGTTCCACCGGGGAGCTGTTTTTT CASSFLGSTGELFF
NA many TRBJ2-1 TRBV3-1 TGTGCCAGCAGCCAAGCCACAGACTCCCTCTTTGAGCAGTTCTTC CASSQATDSLFEQFF
NA many TRBJ2-1 TRBV11-3 TGTGCCAGCAGCTCCCGTTTCACTCCCCCGTACAATGAGCAGTTCTTC CASSSRFTPPYNEQFF
NA many TRBJ1-1 TRBV11-2 TGTGCCAGCAGCCTCTCTGGGGGGCTGAACACTGAAGCTTTCTTT CASSLSGGLNTEAFF
NA many TRBJ1-1 TRBV6-1 TGTGCCAGCAGTGGACTAAACACTGAAGCTTTCTTT CASSGLNTEAFF
NA few TRBJ2-2 TRBV20-1 TGCAGTGCTTTAAAATCTGGGACTGCGAACACCGGGGAGCTGTTTTTT CSALKSGTANTGELFF
TRBD1 NA TRBJ1-2 TRBV5-6 TGTGCCAGCAGCTTCAGGGGGCGCGGTGGCTACACCTTC CASSFRGRGGYTF
NA few TRBJ2-5 TRBV15 TGTGCCACCAAGCCGGGACCCACGAACCAAGAGACCCAGTACTTC CATKPGPTNQETQYF
NA NA TRBJ1-1 TRBV29-1 TGCAGCGTTGAAACCCCGACAGGTGAAGCTTTCTTT CSVETPTGEAFF
NA NA TRBJ1-2 TRBV11-2 TGTGCCAGCAGCTTAGTGGGATCCCTCCATGGCTACACCTTC CASSLVGSLHGYTF
TRBD1 many TRBJ2-1 TRBV5-1 TGCGCCAGCAGCTGGACAGGGGGCGCCTACAATGAGCAGTTCTTC CASSWTGGAYNEQFF
NA NA TRBJ1-2 TRBV12-3/TRBV12-4 TGTGCCAGCAATCCTCCGGGTCGCGGAGGCTACACCTTC CASNPPGRGGYTF
NA few TRBJ2-1 TRBV6-2/TRBV6-3 TGTGCCAGCAGTTACGACGGACCCCCGTTCAATGAGCAGTTCTTC CASSYDGPPFNEQFF